This T cell receptor beta chain was sequenced during a study of blood T cell repertoires in COVID-19. Across the study: The United States, Italy and Spain supplied acute and convalescent COVID-19 samples. T cells, B-cell-depleted T cells, or PBMCs supplied cDNA or gDNA.

V was trimmed by 5 bases and J by 7 bases, leaving 15 bases between them. This CDR3 is 15 amino acids long. Germline-derived CDR1 and CDR2 are LGHNA and YNFKEQ. Authors' processing steps: Estimated nucleated cell counts came from reference gene primer amplification. The method was immunoSEQ multiplex PCR; TCRdb's version includes in-frame clones alone and lacks a portion of them. V and J calls and clone size follow that table, whereas D and trimming were derived from the DNA. Counted here are approximately 300,000 clones, around 88% occurring once; the ten biggest clones make up roughly 1.1%. This clone was recorded a few times.

The sequence came from a woman between 50 and 59 years old with acute or convalescent COVID-19. The sample comprised peripheral blood. V and J are TRBV4-2 and TRBJ1-6; possibly TRBD1 for D (5 bases). The CDR3 here is CASSSGLGDNSPLHF. DNA for the CDR3: TGTGCCAGCAGCTCGGGACTCGGGGACAATTCACCCCTCCACTTT.